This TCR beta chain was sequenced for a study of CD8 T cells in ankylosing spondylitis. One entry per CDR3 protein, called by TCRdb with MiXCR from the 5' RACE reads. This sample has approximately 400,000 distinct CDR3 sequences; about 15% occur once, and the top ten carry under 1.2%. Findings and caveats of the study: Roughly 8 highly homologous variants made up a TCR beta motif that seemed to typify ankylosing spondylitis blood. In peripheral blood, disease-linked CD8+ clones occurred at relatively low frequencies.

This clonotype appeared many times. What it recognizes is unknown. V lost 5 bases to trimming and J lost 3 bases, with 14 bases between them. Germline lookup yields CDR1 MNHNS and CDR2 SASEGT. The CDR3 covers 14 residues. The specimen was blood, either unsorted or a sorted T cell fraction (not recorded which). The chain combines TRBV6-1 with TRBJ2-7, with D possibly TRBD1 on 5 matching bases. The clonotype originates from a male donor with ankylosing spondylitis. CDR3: CASSTAGHNYEQYF. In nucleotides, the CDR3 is TGTGCCAGCAGTACCGCAGGACACAACTACGAGCAGTACTTC.